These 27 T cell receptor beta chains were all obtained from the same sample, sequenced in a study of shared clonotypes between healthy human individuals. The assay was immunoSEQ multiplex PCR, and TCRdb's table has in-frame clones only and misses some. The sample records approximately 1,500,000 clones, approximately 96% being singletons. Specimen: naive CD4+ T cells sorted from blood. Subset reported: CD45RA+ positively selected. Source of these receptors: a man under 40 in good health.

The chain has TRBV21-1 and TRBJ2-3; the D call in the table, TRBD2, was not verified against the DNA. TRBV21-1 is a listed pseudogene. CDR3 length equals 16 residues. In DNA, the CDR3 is TGTGCCAGCAGCAAAGGACTAGCGGGAGTGGGAGATACGCAGTATTTT. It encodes CASSKGLAGVGDTQYF.

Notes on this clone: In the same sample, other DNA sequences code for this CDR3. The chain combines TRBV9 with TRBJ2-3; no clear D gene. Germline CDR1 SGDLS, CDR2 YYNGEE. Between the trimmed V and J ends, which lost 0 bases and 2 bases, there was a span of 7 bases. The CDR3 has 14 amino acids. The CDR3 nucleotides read TGTGCCAGCAGCGTAGACGGCGTCACAGATACGCAGTATTTT. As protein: CASSVDGVTDTQYF.

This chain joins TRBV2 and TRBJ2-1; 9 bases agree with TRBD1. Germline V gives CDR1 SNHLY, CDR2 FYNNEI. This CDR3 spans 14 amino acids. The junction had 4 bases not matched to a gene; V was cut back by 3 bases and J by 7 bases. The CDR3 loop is CASSDRTGVNEQFF. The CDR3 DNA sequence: TGTGCCAGCAGTGATAGGACAGGGGTAAATGAGCAGTTCTTC.

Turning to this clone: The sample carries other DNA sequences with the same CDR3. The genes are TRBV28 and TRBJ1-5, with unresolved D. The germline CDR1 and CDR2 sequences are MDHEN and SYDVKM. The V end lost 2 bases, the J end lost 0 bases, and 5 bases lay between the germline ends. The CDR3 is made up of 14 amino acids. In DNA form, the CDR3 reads TGTGCCAGCAGTTTAAGAGGTAGCAATCAGCCCCAGCATTTT. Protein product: CASSLRGSNQPQHF.

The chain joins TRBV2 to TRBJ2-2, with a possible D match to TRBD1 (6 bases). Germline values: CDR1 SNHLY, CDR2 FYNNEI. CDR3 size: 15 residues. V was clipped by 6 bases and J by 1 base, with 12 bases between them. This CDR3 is CASRPGTLNTGELFF. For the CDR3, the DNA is TGTGCCAGCAGGCCAGGGACACTGAACACCGGGGAGCTGTTTTTT.

The CDR3 sequence is CATSREGPSHEQFF. The CDR3 DNA follows: TGTGCCACCAGCAGAGAAGGTCCATCCCATGAGCAGTTCTTC. The J gene is TRBJ2-1, the V gene TRBV15; unclear D gene. CDR3 length: 14 residues. Germline V lookup: CDR1 LNHNV, CDR2 YYDKDF (reference sequence). The ends were cut back, 0 bases at V and 8 bases at J, with 11 bases in the middle.

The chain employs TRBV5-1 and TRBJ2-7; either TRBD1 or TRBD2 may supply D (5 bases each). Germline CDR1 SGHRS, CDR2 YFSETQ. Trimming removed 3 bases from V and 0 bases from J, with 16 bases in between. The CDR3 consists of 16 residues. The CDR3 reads CASSSGHVGSSYEQYF. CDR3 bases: TGCGCCAGCAGCTCGGGGCACGTGGGAAGCTCCTACGAGCAGTACTTC.

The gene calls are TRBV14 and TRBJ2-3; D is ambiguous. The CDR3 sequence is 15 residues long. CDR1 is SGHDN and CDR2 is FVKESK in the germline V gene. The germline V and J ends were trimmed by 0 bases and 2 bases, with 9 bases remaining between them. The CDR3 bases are TGTGCCAGCAGCCAAGATGGGAAGTCCACAGATACGCAGTATTTT. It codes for CASSQDGKSTDTQYF. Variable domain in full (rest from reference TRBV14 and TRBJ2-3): EAGVTQFPSHSVIEKGQTVTLRCDPISGHDNLYWYRRVMGKEIKFLLHFVKESKQDESGMPNNRFLAERTGGTYSTLKVQPAELEDSGVYFCASSQDGKSTDTQYFGPGTRLTVL.

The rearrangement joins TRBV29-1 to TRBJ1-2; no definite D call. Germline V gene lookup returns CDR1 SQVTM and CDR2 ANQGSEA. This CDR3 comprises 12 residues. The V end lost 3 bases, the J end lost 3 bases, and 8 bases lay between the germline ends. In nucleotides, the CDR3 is TGCAGCGTTGAGTACAGCGACTATGGCTACACCTTC. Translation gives CSVEYSDYGYTF. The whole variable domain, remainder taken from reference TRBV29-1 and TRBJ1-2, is SAVISQKPSRDICQRGTSLTIQCQVDSQVTMMFWYRQQPGQSLTLIATANQGSEATYESGFVIDKFPISRPNLTFSTLTVSNMSPEDSSIYLCSVEYSDYGYTFGSGTRLTVV.

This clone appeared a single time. CDR3 amino acids: CSVFLPRDRGADTQYF. The CDR3 DNA is TGCAGCGTTTTCCTGCCCCGAGACAGGGGAGCAGATACGCAGTATTTT. V usage is TRBV29-1 and J usage is TRBJ2-3, with 8 bases identical to TRBD1. Trimming removed 5 bases from V and 4 bases from J; junction bases left unmatched: 14. From germline, CDR1 is SQVTM and CDR2 ANQGSEA. The CDR3 is 16 residues long.

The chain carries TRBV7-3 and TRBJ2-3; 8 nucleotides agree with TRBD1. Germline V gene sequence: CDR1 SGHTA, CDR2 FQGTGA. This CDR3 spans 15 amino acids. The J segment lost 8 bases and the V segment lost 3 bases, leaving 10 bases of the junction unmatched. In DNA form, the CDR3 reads TGTGCCAGCAGCTTGGGATCTGACAGGGGAAGTACGCAGTATTTT. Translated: CASSLGSDRGSTQYF.

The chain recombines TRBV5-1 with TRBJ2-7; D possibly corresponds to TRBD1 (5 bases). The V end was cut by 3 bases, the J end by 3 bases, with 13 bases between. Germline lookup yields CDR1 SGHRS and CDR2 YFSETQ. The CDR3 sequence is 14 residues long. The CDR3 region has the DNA TGCGCCAGCAGCTCGCGGACACGGAACTACGAGCAGTACTTC. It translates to CASSSRTRNYEQYF.

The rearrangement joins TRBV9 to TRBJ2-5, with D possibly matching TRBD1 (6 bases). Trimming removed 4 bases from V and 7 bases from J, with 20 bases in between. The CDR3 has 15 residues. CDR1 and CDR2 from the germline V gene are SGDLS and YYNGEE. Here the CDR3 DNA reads TGTGCCAGCAGCTTGGGGGACAAGGGTTTCGTGACCCAGTACTTC. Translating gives CASSLGDKGFVTQYF.

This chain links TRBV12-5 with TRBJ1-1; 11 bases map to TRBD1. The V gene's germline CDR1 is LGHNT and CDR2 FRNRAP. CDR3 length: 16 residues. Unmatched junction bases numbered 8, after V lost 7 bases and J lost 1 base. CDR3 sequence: CASALGTGGKNTEAFF. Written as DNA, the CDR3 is TGTGCTAGTGCCCTCGGGACAGGGGGTAAGAACACTGAAGCTTTCTTT.

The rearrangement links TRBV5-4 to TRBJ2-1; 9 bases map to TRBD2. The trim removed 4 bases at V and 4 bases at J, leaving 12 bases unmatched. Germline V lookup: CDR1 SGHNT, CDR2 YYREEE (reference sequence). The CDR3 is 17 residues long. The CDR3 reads CASSPRGSSGTYNEQFF. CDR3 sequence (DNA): TGTGCCAGCAGCCCCAGGGGTTCTAGCGGGACTTACAATGAGCAGTTCTTC.

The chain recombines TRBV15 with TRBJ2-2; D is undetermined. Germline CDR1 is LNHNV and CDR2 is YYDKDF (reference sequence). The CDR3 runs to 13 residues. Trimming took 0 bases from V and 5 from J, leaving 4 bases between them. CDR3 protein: CATSRDLTGELFF. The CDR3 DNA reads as TGTGCCACCAGCAGAGATTTGACCGGGGAGCTGTTTTTT.

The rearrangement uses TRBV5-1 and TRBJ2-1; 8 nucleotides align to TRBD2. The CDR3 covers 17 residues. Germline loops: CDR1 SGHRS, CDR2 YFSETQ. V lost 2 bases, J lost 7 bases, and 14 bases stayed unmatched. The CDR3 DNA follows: TGCGCCAGCAGCTTAAGCATCGGGAGGGCAGAGAGGAATGAGCAGTTCTTC. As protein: CASSLSIGRAERNEQFF.

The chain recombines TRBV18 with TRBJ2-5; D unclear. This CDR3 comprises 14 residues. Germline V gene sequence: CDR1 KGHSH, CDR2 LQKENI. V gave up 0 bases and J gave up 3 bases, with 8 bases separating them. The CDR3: CASSPPGIKETQYF. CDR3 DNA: TGTGCCAGCTCACCACCGGGCATAAAAGAGACCCAGTACTTC.

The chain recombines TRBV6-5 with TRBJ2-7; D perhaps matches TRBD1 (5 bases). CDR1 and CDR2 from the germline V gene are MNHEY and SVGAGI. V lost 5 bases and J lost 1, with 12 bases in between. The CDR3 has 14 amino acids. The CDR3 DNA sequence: TGTGCCAGCAGTCCCCAGGGTTTTTCCTACGAGCAGTACTTC. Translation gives CASSPQGFSYEQYF.

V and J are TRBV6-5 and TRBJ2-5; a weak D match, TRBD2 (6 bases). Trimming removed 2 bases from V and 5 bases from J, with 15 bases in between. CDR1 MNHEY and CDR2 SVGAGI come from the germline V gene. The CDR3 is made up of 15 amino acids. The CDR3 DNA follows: TGTGCCAGCAGTTACGTGCGGGAAGATGGGGAGACCCAGTACTTC. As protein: CASSYVREDGETQYF.

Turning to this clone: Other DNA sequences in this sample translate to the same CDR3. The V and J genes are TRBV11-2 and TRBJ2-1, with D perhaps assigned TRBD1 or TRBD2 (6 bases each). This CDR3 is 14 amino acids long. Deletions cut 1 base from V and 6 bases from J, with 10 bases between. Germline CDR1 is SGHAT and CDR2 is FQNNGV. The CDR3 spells CASSLAGGPNEQFF. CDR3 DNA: TGTGCCAGCAGCTTAGCTGGGGGGCCCAATGAGCAGTTCTTC.

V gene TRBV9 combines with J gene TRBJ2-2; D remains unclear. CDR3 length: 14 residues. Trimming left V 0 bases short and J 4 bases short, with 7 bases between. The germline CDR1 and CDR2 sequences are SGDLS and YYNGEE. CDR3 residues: CASSVAQRTGELFF. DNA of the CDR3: TGTGCCAGCAGCGTAGCACAACGCACCGGGGAGCTGTTTTTT.

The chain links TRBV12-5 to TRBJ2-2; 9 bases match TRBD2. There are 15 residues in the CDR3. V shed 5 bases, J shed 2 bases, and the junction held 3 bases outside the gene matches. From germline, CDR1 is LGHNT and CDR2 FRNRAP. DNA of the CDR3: TGTGCTAGTGGTCAGCGGGAGGTAAACACCGGGGAGCTGTTTTTT. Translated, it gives CASGQREVNTGELFF.

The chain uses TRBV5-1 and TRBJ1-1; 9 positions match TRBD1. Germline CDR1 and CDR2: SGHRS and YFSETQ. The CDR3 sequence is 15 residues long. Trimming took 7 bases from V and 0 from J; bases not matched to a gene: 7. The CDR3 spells CASRETGGVNTEAFF. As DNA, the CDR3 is TGCGCCAGCCGGGAGACAGGGGGAGTGAACACTGAAGCTTTCTTT.

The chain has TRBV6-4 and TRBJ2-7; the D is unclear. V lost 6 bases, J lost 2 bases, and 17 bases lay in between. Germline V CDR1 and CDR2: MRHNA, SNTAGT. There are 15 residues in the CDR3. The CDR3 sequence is CASRPLNRSPYEQYF. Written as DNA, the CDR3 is TGTGCCAGCAGACCACTCAACCGTTCTCCCTACGAGCAGTACTTC.

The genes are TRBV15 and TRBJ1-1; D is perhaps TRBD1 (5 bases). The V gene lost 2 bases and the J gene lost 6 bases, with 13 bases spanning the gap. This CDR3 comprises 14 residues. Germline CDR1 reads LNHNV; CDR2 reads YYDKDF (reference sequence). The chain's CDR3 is CATSRSRTLSEAFF. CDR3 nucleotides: TGTGCCACCAGCAGAAGCAGGACATTATCTGAAGCTTTCTTT.

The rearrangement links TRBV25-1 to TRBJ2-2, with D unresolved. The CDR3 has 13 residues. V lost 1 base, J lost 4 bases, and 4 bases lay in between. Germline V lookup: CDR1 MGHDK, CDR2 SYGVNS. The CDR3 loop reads CASSELSTGELFF. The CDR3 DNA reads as TGTGCCAGCAGTGAATTAAGCACCGGGGAGCTGTTTTTT.